These 25 T cell receptor beta chains originate from one sample sequenced in a study of T cell repertoires in cytomegalovirus infection. These receptors have no known antigen. TCRdb called the reads again in MiXCR, with one record for every CDR3 protein. The profile shows some 800,000 distinct CDR3 sequences, approximately 29% of them singletons. This material consisted of cultured CD8+ T cells from PBMCs, taken from culture after CMV antigen stimulation. The receptors derive from a human donor in good health (CMV status not recorded). Some clones in this sample may be carry-over from other donors' samples.

This clonotype was picked up one time. This sequence joins TRBV15 and TRBJ2-1, with D unclear. The V end was cut by 1 base, the J end by 7 bases, with 8 bases between. The CDR3 runs to 13 residues. Germline CDR1 is LNHNV and CDR2 is YYDKDF (reference sequence). The CDR3: CATSRVRKNEQFF. Here the CDR3 DNA reads TGTGCCACCAGCAGAGTTAGGAAAAATGAGCAGTTCTTC.

This clonotype was counted only a few times. This rearrangement joins TRBV19 to TRBJ1-1; D is ambiguous. Germline V gene data show CDR1 as LNHDA and CDR2 as SQIVND (reference sequence). The V and J ends lost 1 base and 0 bases respectively, with 12 bases between them. The CDR3 has 16 residues. DNA for the CDR3: TGTGCCAGTAGTATAGGATTCGGAACGATGAACACTGAAGCTTTCTTT. It codes for CASSIGFGTMNTEAFF.

This chain uses TRBV4-2 with TRBJ1-1, with TRBD1 matching over 9 bases. Germline V CDR1 and CDR2: LGHNA, YNFKEQ. This CDR3 region has 16 residues. Germline trimming cut 0 bases from V and 0 bases from J; bases unmatched to any gene: 2. The CDR3 reads CASSQDWTGVNTEAFF. In DNA, the CDR3 is TGTGCCAGCAGCCAAGATTGGACAGGGGTGAACACTGAAGCTTTCTTT.

The chain uses TRBV10-3 and TRBJ1-1, with TRBD1 identical over 7 bases. This CDR3 has 15 residues. In germline, CDR1 is ENHRY, CDR2 SYGVKD. The ends lost 10 bases at V and 1 base at J; junction bases unmatched: 12. This CDR3 reads CATVTGESPNTEAFF. Written as DNA, the CDR3 is TGTGCCACCGTTACAGGGGAGAGCCCGAACACTGAAGCTTTCTTT.

The chain carries TRBV6-5 and TRBJ2-5, with 12 bases lining up with TRBD1. The junction had 6 bases not matched to a gene; V was cut back by 5 bases and J by 5 bases. This CDR3 contains 15 residues. Looked up from germline, CDR1 is MNHEY and CDR2 is SVGAGI. CDR3 nucleotide sequence: TGTGCCAGCAGTCCGGGACAGGGGGCTAAGGAGACCCAGTACTTC. Residues: CASSPGQGAKETQYF.

The chain links TRBV13 to TRBJ1-6, with a possible D match to TRBD1 (5 bases). The CDR3 length is 16 residues. With 0 bases removed from V and 6 bases from J, the gap between germline ends came to 12 bases. CDR1 and CDR2 from the germline V gene are PRHDT and FYEKMQ (reference sequence). The CDR3 protein is CASSLGGTVFNSPLHF. The CDR3 DNA reads TGTGCCAGCAGCTTAGGAGGGACGGTATTTAATTCACCCCTCCACTTT.

Turning to this clonotype: A much larger clone differs by one base, so this may be a read error. V gene TRBV7-2 combines with J gene TRBJ2-3; possibly TRBD1 or TRBD2 for D (5 bases each). Germline values: CDR1 SGHTA, CDR2 FQGNSA. The length of the CDR3 is 15 residues. CDR3 nucleotides: TGTGCCAGCAGCTACCGGGACCTTGGCACAGATACGCAGTGTTTT. It codes for CASSYRDLGTDTQCF.

CDR3 DNA sequence: TGTGCCAGTAGTATGGGGTTCACTGAAGCTTTCTTT. This gives the protein CASSMGFTEAFF. This rearrangement joins TRBV19 to TRBJ1-1, with D unresolved. V lost 3 bases to trimming and J lost 4 bases, with 6 bases between them. CDR1 is LNHDA and CDR2 is SQIVND in the germline V gene (reference sequence). This CDR3 contains 12 residues.

The genes are TRBV12-3 or TRBV12-4 and TRBJ2-2; 9 bases are a match to TRBD2. The ends lost 6 bases at V and 5 bases at J; junction bases unmatched: 7. The CDR3 extends over 15 amino acids. CDR3 bases: TGTGCCAGCAGATTTAGCGGGGGCCCTACCGGGGAGCTGTTTTTT. This encodes CASRFSGGPTGELFF.

The J gene is TRBJ1-5, the V gene TRBV6-1, with 9 bases that match TRBD1. The CDR3 has 19 residues. With 3 bases clipped from V and 6 bases from J, the junction kept 18 bases outside the gene matches. CDR1 and CDR2 (germline): MNHNS, SASEGT. CDR3 DNA sequence: TGTGCCAGCAGTGACGCCCTGAGAACAAGGGACAGGGTGGGTCAGCCCCAGCATTTT. Protein: CASSDALRTRDRVGQPQHF.

This clonotype came up many times. V gene TRBV12-3 or TRBV12-4 combines with J gene TRBJ2-3; a weak D match, TRBD2 (5 bases). V lost 6 bases to trimming and J lost 2 bases, with 12 bases between them. This CDR3 is built from 14 residues. The CDR3 sequence: CASSPGGPTDTQYF. The CDR3 DNA follows: TGTGCCAGCAGCCCAGGAGGACCCACAGATACGCAGTATTTT.

The J gene is TRBJ2-7, the V gene TRBV4-1, with D perhaps matching TRBD1 (5 bases). V was shortened by 0 bases and J by 7 bases, with 16 bases between the two germline ends. This CDR3 spans 15 amino acids. CDR1 and CDR2 from the germline V gene are MGHRA and YSYEKL. CDR3 loop: CASSQDHSFPGEQYF. The CDR3 DNA is TGCGCCAGCAGCCAAGATCACAGTTTCCCAGGGGAGCAGTACTTC.

The chain recombines TRBV20-1 with TRBJ2-7; 10 positions match TRBD1. Per germline, CDR1 DFQATT and CDR2 SNEGSKA (reference sequence). V lost 6 bases, J lost 6 bases, and 2 bases stayed unmatched. The CDR3 has 11 residues. The CDR3 spells CSARDRGEQYV. The CDR3 region has the DNA TGCAGTGCCCGGGACAGGGGCGAGCAGTACGTC.

This chain connects TRBV28 to TRBJ1-5, with D possibly TRBD1 on 5 matching bases. This CDR3 has 14 amino acids. V lost 6 bases and J lost 7, with 16 bases in between. Germline assignment: CDR1 MDHEN and CDR2 SYDVKM. DNA of the CDR3: TGTGCCAGCAGGGCCCCAGGGAGAACGCAGCCCCAGCATTTT. Translated: CASRAPGRTQPQHF.

This sequence joins TRBV19 and TRBJ1-4; D uncertain. In germline, CDR1 is LNHDA, CDR2 SQIVND (reference sequence). V lost 6 bases, J lost 0 bases, and 20 bases lay in between. The CDR3 sequence is 18 residues long. The CDR3 coding sequence is TGTGCCAGTAGAAAGATGATGGCGACGGGCCCAACTAATGAAAAACTGTTTTTT. It is translated as CASRKMMATGPTNEKLFF.

This clonotype was counted between two and nine times. The V gene is TRBV7-9, the J gene TRBJ2-3, with 11 nucleotides matching TRBD1. Germline trimming cut 2 bases from V and 5 bases from J; bases unmatched to any gene: 9. This CDR3 region has 17 residues. Germline V gives CDR1 SEHNR, CDR2 FQNEAQ (reference sequence). The chain's CDR3 is CASSLRLDRGRKDTQYF. The CDR3 nucleotides read TGTGCCAGCAGCTTAAGGCTGGACAGGGGGCGGAAAGATACGCAGTATTTT.

The chain combines TRBV2 with TRBJ2-1, with a tentative D call TRBD1 (6 bases). CDR1 SNHLY and CDR2 FYNNEI come from the germline V gene. The CDR3 contains 13 residues. V was shortened by 2 bases and J by 5 bases, with 7 bases between the two germline ends. The CDR3 protein is CASSETGNNEQFF. As DNA, the CDR3 is TGTGCCAGCAGTGAAACAGGGAACAATGAGCAGTTCTTC.

This clonotype has just a few counts. The rearrangement links TRBV28 to TRBJ2-3; TRBD2 agrees at 9 bases. Germline V gives CDR1 MDHEN, CDR2 SYDVKM. The CDR3 runs 17 residues. V trimming: 2 bases; J trimming: 3 bases; junction bases outside the gene matches: 9. Written as DNA, the CDR3 is TGTGCCAGCAGTTTAAAGCTCGGGCTAGCGGGGACAGATACGCAGTATTTT. Amino acid sequence: CASSLKLGLAGTDTQYF.

The chain carries TRBV19 and TRBJ2-7; 10 bases agree with TRBD1. Per the germline V gene, CDR1 is LNHDA and CDR2 is SQIVND (reference sequence). This CDR3 contains 15 residues. The V and J ends lost 3 bases and 4 bases, in that order; junction bases with no gene match: 6. CDR3 protein: CASSILGTGAYEQYF. DNA of the CDR3: TGTGCCAGTAGTATTCTTGGGACAGGGGCTTACGAGCAGTACTTC.

This chain joins TRBV7-4 and TRBJ2-5; D perhaps matches TRBD2 (6 bases). CDR3 length equals 15 residues. V was pared by 5 bases and J by 5 bases, with 18 bases between. CDR1 is SGHVT, CDR2 SQSDAQ, per germline. In DNA, the CDR3 is TGTGCCAGCAGCGCCCCCACAAGGGGAGGTGAGACCCAGTACTTC. Protein product: CASSAPTRGGETQYF.

This rearrangement joins TRBV7-6 to TRBJ2-3; the match to TRBD1 covers 7 bases. Germline assignment: CDR1 SGHVS and CDR2 FNYEAQ. Trimming took 4 bases from V and 4 from J; bases not matched to a gene: 11. The CDR3 has 16 residues. This chain's CDR3 is CASSSRTGALPDTQYF. CDR3 bases: TGTGCCAGCAGCTCGAGGACAGGAGCCCTCCCAGATACGCAGTATTTT.

This clonotype was found a few times. This chain connects TRBV6-2 or TRBV6-3 to TRBJ1-5; a weak D match, TRBD1 (6 bases). Germline CDR1 and CDR2: MNHEY and SVGEGT. Trimming removed 8 bases at V and 0 bases at J, with 11 bases between. The CDR3 has 14 amino acids. The CDR3 DNA sequence: TGTGCCAGCTGGACAGCCTATAGCAATCAGCCCCAGCATTTT. Protein sequence: CASWTAYSNQPQHF.

The rearrangement joins TRBV9 to TRBJ2-6, with 7 bases matching TRBD1. Trimming at V came to 4 bases and at J to 4 bases, leaving 11 bases not matched to a gene. This CDR3 is 17 amino acids long. Germline-derived CDR1 and CDR2 are SGDLS and YYNGEE. CDR3 nucleotides: TGTGCCAGCAGCCCTAGGACAGGCGCCGGGGGGGCCAACGTCCTGACTTTC. This gives the protein CASSPRTGAGGANVLTF.

V gene TRBV6-5 combines with J gene TRBJ1-2; possibly TRBD1 for D (5 bases). Trimming removed 2 bases at V and 4 bases at J, with 17 bases between. Germline V gene data show CDR1 as MNHEY and CDR2 as SVGAGI. This CDR3 is built from 16 residues. This CDR3 is CASSYPPAFRGYGYTF. CDR3 nucleotides: TGTGCCAGCAGTTACCCACCGGCCTTTAGGGGCTATGGCTACACCTTC.

This clonotype was seen many times. The V gene is TRBV7-2, the J gene TRBJ1-1, with D possibly being TRBD1 (6 bases). The V gene lost 1 base and the J gene lost 0 bases, with 21 bases spanning the gap. The CDR3 spans 19 residues. Germline CDR1 reads SGHTA; CDR2 reads FQGNSA. As DNA, the CDR3 is TGTGCCAGCAGCTTAGGCGCAGGGGCGTTCCGTGTTATGAACACTGAAGCTTTCTTT. This translates into CASSLGAGAFRVMNTEAFF.